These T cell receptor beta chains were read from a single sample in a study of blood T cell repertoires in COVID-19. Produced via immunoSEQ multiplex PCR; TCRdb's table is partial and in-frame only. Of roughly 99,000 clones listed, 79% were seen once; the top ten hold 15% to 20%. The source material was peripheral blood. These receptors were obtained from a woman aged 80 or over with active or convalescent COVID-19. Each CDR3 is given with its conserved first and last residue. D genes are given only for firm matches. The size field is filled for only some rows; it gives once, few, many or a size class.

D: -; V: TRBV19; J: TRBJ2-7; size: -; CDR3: CASSETALLPGYEQYF; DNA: TGTGCCAGTAGTGAGACAGCCTTACTACCTGGCTACGAGCAGTACTTC
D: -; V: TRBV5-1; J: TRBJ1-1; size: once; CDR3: CASSLVEGGTEAFF; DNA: TGCGCCAGCAGCTTGGTGGAGGGTGGCACTGAAGCTTTCTTT
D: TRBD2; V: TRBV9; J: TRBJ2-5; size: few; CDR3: CASSVDAGAGLLETQYF; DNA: TGTGCCAGCAGCGTTGATGCGGGAGCGGGGTTACTAGAGACCCAGTACTTC
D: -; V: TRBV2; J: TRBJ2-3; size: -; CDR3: CASSEQGQGADTQYF; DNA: TGTGCCAGCAGTGAGCAAGGGCAGGGCGCCGATACGCAGTATTTT
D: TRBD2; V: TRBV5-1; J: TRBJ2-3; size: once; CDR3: CASSLEGGRAPNTDTQYF; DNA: TGCGCCAGCAGCTTGGAGGGCGGGAGGGCCCCAAACACAGATACGCAGTATTTT
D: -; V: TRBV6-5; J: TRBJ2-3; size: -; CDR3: CASSYVGAPDTQYF; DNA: TGTGCCAGCAGTTATGTGGGAGCACCAGATACGCAGTATTTT
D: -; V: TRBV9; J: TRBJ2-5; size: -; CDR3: CASSVRDFETQYF; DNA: TGTGCCAGCAGCGTCAGGGACTTCGAGACCCAGTACTTC
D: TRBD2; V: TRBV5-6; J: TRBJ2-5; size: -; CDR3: CASRPGTTGGETQYF; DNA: TGTGCCAGCAGACCCGGGACTACCGGCGGGGAGACCCAGTACTTC
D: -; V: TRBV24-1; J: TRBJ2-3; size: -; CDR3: CATSNGKGSDTQYF; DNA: TGTGCCACCAGTAACGGGAAAGGATCAGATACGCAGTATTTT
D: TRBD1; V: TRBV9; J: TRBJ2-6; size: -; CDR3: CASSRTGHSGANVLTF; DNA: TGTGCCAGCAGCCGGACAGGACACTCTGGGGCCAACGTCCTGACTTTC